This record concerns one T cell receptor beta chain sequence. A single base separates this from a much larger clone, so it may be a read error. The same primary tumor site was biopsied both before and after PD-1 blockade. The assay was immunoSEQ multiplex PCR, and TCRdb's table has in-frame clones only and misses some. Found here are about 13,000 clones, around 57% of them singletons; the top ten hold 20% to 30%. The sample belongs to a study of T cells in tumors after PD-1 blockade. Study at large: Treatment was either pembrolizumab 200 mg every 3 weeks or cemiplimab 350 mg every 2 weeks. A subset received ongoing vismodegib 150 mg daily alongside anti-PD-1 therapy.

The germline V and J ends were trimmed by 6 bases and 0 bases, with 18 bases remaining between them. The CDR3 extends over 18 amino acids. Per germline, CDR1 SEHNR and CDR2 FQNEAQ (reference sequence). This TCR came from a human donor with cutaneous squamous cell carcinoma. The chain uses TRBV7-9 and TRBJ1-6; possible D gene TRBD1, 5 bases. Sequenced material: tumor tissue, taken before anti-PD-1 treatment. This CDR3 reads CASSFGQTADSYNSPLHF. The CDR3 region has the DNA TGTGCCAGCAGTTTTGGTCAGACAGCAGACTCCTATAATTCACCCCTCCACTTT.